This T cell receptor beta chain was identified during a study of CD8 T cells in Susac syndrome. cDNA came from about 0.46 to 1 ug RNA primed by random hexamers. It was immunoSEQ multiplex PCR that amplified TCR beta CDR3 across 54 Vbeta and 13 Jbeta. TCRdb called the immunoSEQ multiplex PCR reads again in MiXCR, with one record for every CDR3 protein. The profile shows 40,000 to 55,000 distinct CDR3 sequences, roughly 93% of them singletons. This CDR3 region has 14 residues. J was trimmed by 7 bases and V by 2 bases; bases with no gene match: 6. Germline V gives CDR1 SGHNT, CDR2 YYREEE (reference sequence).

The sequence derives from a human donor with multiple sclerosis. The sample was CD8+ T cells from PBMCs. The chain combines TRBV5-4 with TRBJ1-1, with 9 positions matching TRBD1. The CDR3 nucleotides read TGTGCCAGCAGCTTAGGGGACAGGGTGGTTGAAGCTTTCTTT. Translation: CASSLGDRVVEAFF.